Given below is one TCR beta chain in context. The table came from immunoSEQ multiplex PCR; TCRdb's copy has only in-frame clones and leaves some out. The table lists about 27,000 clones, around 66% of them singletons. The CDR3 sequence is 15 residues long. The ends lost 1 base at V and 8 bases at J; junction bases unmatched: 5. Germline V gives CDR1 LNHDA, CDR2 SQIVND (reference sequence). These data are taken from a study of blood T cell repertoires in COVID-19. Study-wide background: Samples came from the United States, Italy and Spain, spanning acute and convalescent COVID-19. T cells, B-cell-depleted T cells, or PBMCs provided the cDNA or gDNA that served as material.

The gene calls are TRBV19 and TRBJ2-1, with 10 positions matching TRBD2. The clonotype was recovered from a man aged 55 to 70 with active or convalescent COVID-19. The specimen sequenced was peripheral blood. The CDR3 DNA sequence: TGTGCCAGTAGTATAGTAAGGACTAGCGGCTATGAGCAGTTCTTC. This sequence encodes CASSIVRTSGYEQFF.